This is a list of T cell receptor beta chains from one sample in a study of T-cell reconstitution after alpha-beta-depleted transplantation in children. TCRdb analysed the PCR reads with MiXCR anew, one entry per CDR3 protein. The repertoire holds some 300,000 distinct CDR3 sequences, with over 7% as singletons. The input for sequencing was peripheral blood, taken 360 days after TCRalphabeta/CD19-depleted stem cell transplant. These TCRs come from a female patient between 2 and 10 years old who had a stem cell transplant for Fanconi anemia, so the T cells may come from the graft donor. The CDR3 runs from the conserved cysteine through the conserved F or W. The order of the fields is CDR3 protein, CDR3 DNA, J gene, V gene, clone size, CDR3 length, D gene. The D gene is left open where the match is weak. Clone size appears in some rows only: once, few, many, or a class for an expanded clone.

CDR3 protein: CASSLGLPSYNEQFF; CDR3 DNA: TGCGCCAGCAGCTTGGGCCTGCCATCCTACAATGAGCAGTTCTTC; J gene: TRBJ2-1; V gene: TRBV5-1; clone size: many; CDR3 length: 15; D gene: -
CDR3 protein: CASTSGSVIYEQYF; CDR3 DNA: TGTGCCAGCACCTCGGGGTCCGTCATTTACGAGCAGTACTTC; J gene: TRBJ2-7; V gene: TRBV2; clone size: few; CDR3 length: 14; D gene: -
CDR3 protein: CASSYGNDRSLGYTF; CDR3 DNA: TGCGCCAGCAGCTACGGAAACGACCGATCCCTTGGCTACACCTTC; J gene: TRBJ1-2; V gene: TRBV5-1; clone size: many; CDR3 length: 15; D gene: -
CDR3 protein: CASSLTGVGTGELFF; CDR3 DNA: TGTGCCAGCAGCTTAACGGGAGTTGGCACCGGGGAGCTGTTTTTT; J gene: TRBJ2-2; V gene: TRBV7-9; clone size: -; CDR3 length: 15; D gene: -
CDR3 protein: CSAMAGLNEQFF; CDR3 DNA: TGCAGTGCTATGGCAGGTCTCAATGAGCAGTTCTTC; J gene: TRBJ2-1; V gene: TRBV20-1; clone size: many; CDR3 length: 12; D gene: -
CDR3 protein: CSARVVASSYEQYF; CDR3 DNA: TGCAGTGCTAGAGTCGTGGCTAGCTCCTACGAGCAGTACTTC; J gene: TRBJ2-7; V gene: TRBV20-1; clone size: many; CDR3 length: 14; D gene: -
CDR3 protein: CASLTSGSNEQFF; CDR3 DNA: TGTGCCAGCCTAACTAGCGGGAGTAATGAGCAGTTCTTC; J gene: TRBJ2-1; V gene: TRBV2; clone size: -; CDR3 length: 13; D gene: TRBD2
CDR3 protein: CSGTEPGRRETQYF; CDR3 DNA: TGCAGCGGGACCGAGCCGGGACGAAGAGAGACCCAGTACTTC; J gene: TRBJ2-5; V gene: TRBV29-1; clone size: many; CDR3 length: 14; D gene: -
CDR3 protein: CASSLSSGRTYEQYF; CDR3 DNA: TGTGCCAGCAGTTTATCTAGCGGGAGAACCTACGAGCAGTACTTC; J gene: TRBJ2-7; V gene: TRBV12-3/TRBV12-4; clone size: many; CDR3 length: 15; D gene: TRBD2
CDR3 protein: CASSVQGNTEAFF; CDR3 DNA: TGTGCCAGCAGCGTACAGGGGAACACTGAAGCTTTCTTT; J gene: TRBJ1-1; V gene: TRBV7-9; clone size: many; CDR3 length: 13; D gene: -
CDR3 protein: CASTRVGQDTQYF; CDR3 DNA: TGTGCCAGCACCCGGGTGGGACAGGATACGCAGTATTTT; J gene: TRBJ2-3; V gene: TRBV6-6; clone size: many; CDR3 length: 13; D gene: TRBD1
CDR3 protein: CASSLGPSNTGELFF; CDR3 DNA: TGTGCCAGCAGTTTAGGGCCTTCGAACACCGGGGAGCTGTTTTTT; J gene: TRBJ2-2; V gene: TRBV12-3/TRBV12-4; clone size: many; CDR3 length: 15; D gene: -
CDR3 protein: CASRPDRGTGELFF; CDR3 DNA: TGCGCCAGCAGGCCAGACAGGGGAACCGGGGAGCTGTTTTTT; J gene: TRBJ2-2; V gene: TRBV5-1; clone size: many; CDR3 length: 14; D gene: TRBD1
CDR3 protein: CASSLRGGEKLFF; CDR3 DNA: TGTGCCAGCAGCCTTCGGGGGGGAGAAAAACTGTTTTTT; J gene: TRBJ1-4; V gene: TRBV5-6; clone size: many; CDR3 length: 13; D gene: -
CDR3 protein: CASSLGAGGRATQYF; CDR3 DNA: TGTGCCAGCAGTTTAGGGGCGGGGGGCCGGGCGACCCAGTACTTC; J gene: TRBJ2-5; V gene: TRBV12-3/TRBV12-4; clone size: many; CDR3 length: 15; D gene: TRBD2
CDR3 protein: CASSGPLVETQYF; CDR3 DNA: TGTGCCAGCAGCGGACCCCTTGTGGAGACCCAGTACTTC; J gene: TRBJ2-5; V gene: TRBV12-3/TRBV12-4; clone size: -; CDR3 length: 13; D gene: -
CDR3 protein: CASRVGSAGYTF; CDR3 DNA: TGTGCCAGCAGGGTCGGGTCGGCTGGCTACACCTTC; J gene: TRBJ1-2; V gene: TRBV12-3/TRBV12-4; clone size: many; CDR3 length: 12; D gene: -
CDR3 protein: CASSLDAANYGYTF; CDR3 DNA: TGCGCCAGCAGCTTGGATGCAGCTAACTATGGCTACACCTTC; J gene: TRBJ1-2; V gene: TRBV5-1; clone size: many; CDR3 length: 14; D gene: -
CDR3 protein: CASSQRTSGGPYEQYF; CDR3 DNA: TGCGCCAGCAGCCAGCGGACTAGCGGGGGACCCTACGAGCAGTACTTC; J gene: TRBJ2-7; V gene: TRBV4-1; clone size: few; CDR3 length: 16; D gene: TRBD2
CDR3 protein: CSVVGSSAYEQYF; CDR3 DNA: TGCAGCGTTGTCGGCAGTAGCGCCTACGAGCAGTACTTC; J gene: TRBJ2-7; V gene: TRBV29-1; clone size: many; CDR3 length: 13; D gene: -
CDR3 protein: CAWSVPRGLSYEQYF; CDR3 DNA: TGTGCCTGGAGTGTTCCCAGAGGGCTTTCCTACGAGCAGTACTTC; J gene: TRBJ2-7; V gene: TRBV30; clone size: -; CDR3 length: 15; D gene: -
CDR3 protein: CASSQDRFSRGRDGYTF; CDR3 DNA: TGTGCCAGCAGCCAAGATAGGTTTAGTAGGGGGCGAGATGGCTACACCTTC; J gene: TRBJ1-2; V gene: TRBV4-2; clone size: -; CDR3 length: 17; D gene: TRBD1
CDR3 protein: CSVGTGGIYGYTF; CDR3 DNA: TGCAGCGTTGGAACTGGGGGCATCTATGGCTACACCTTC; J gene: TRBJ1-2; V gene: TRBV29-1; clone size: many; CDR3 length: 13; D gene: -
CDR3 protein: CASSFHSGSQETQYF; CDR3 DNA: TGTGCCAGCAGCTTTCATAGCGGGAGTCAAGAGACCCAGTACTTC; J gene: TRBJ2-5; V gene: TRBV7-2; clone size: many; CDR3 length: 15; D gene: TRBD2
CDR3 protein: CASSLGVGTPNYGYTF; CDR3 DNA: TGTGCCAGCAGCTTAGGTGTAGGGACACCTAACTATGGCTACACCTTC; J gene: TRBJ1-2; V gene: TRBV7-2; clone size: few; CDR3 length: 16; D gene: -
CDR3 protein: CASRVGSRETQYF; CDR3 DNA: TGTGCCAGCAGAGTCGGATCCAGAGAGACCCAGTACTTC; J gene: TRBJ2-5; V gene: TRBV6-1; clone size: -; CDR3 length: 13; D gene: -
CDR3 protein: CSVESGAYEQYF; CDR3 DNA: TGCAGTGTCGAGTCGGGGGCCTACGAGCAGTACTTC; J gene: TRBJ2-7; V gene: TRBV20-1; clone size: many; CDR3 length: 12; D gene: -
CDR3 protein: CASSSPGSPKSTEAFF; CDR3 DNA: TGCGCCAGCAGCTCCCCTGGTAGCCCCAAGTCCACTGAAGCTTTCTTT; J gene: TRBJ1-1; V gene: TRBV5-1; clone size: many; CDR3 length: 16; D gene: -
CDR3 protein: CASSYGGDYEQYF; CDR3 DNA: TGTGCCAGCAGTTATGGGGGCGACTACGAGCAGTACTTC; J gene: TRBJ2-7; V gene: TRBV12-3/TRBV12-4; clone size: few; CDR3 length: 13; D gene: -
CDR3 protein: CASSAPGNTIYF; CDR3 DNA: TGTGCCAGCAGCGCTCCTGGAAACACCATATATTTT; J gene: TRBJ1-3; V gene: TRBV9; clone size: many; CDR3 length: 12; D gene: -
CDR3 protein: CASSPGTGLPYEQYF; CDR3 DNA: TGTGCCAGCAGTCCTGGGACAGGGCTCCCCTACGAGCAGTACTTC; J gene: TRBJ2-7; V gene: TRBV28; clone size: many; CDR3 length: 15; D gene: TRBD1
CDR3 protein: CSARRGNSYNEQFF; CDR3 DNA: TGCAGTGCTAGGAGGGGGAACTCCTACAATGAGCAGTTCTTC; J gene: TRBJ2-1; V gene: TRBV20-1; clone size: many; CDR3 length: 14; D gene: -